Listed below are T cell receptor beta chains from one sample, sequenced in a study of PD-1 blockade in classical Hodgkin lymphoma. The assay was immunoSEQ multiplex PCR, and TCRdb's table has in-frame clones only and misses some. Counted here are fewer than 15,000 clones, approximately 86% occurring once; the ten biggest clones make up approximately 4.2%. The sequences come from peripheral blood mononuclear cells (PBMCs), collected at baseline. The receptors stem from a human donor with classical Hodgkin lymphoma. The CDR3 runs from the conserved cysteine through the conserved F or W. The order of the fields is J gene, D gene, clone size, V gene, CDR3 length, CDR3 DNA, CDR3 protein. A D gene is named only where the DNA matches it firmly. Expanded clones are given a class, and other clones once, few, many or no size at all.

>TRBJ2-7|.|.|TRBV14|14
TGTGCCAGCAGCCAGAGAAGAGCATCCTACGAGCAGTACTTC
CASSQRRASYEQYF
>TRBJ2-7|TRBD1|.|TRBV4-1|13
TGCGCCAGCAGCGCGGACAGGGGGTACGAGCAGTACTTC
CASSADRGYEQYF
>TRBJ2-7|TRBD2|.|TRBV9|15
TGTGCCAGCAGCGTAGATAGCGGGAGCTCCTACGAGCAGTACTTC
CASSVDSGSSYEQYF
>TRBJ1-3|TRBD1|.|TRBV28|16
TGTGCCAGCAGGCCCTGGGACAGGGAAACTGGAAACACCATATATTTT
CASRPWDRETGNTIYF
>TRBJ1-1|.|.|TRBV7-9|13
TGTGCCAGCAGCTTAGCGTGGGACACTGAAGCTTTCTTT
CASSLAWDTEAFF
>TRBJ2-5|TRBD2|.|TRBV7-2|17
TGTGCCAGCAGCAAGTCAAAGACTAGCGGGGGGCCCGGGACCCAGTACTTC
CASSKSKTSGGPGTQYF
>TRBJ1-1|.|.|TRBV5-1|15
TGCGCCAGCAGCTTGGTAGGTCAGGGGAACACTGAAGCTTTCTTT
CASSLVGQGNTEAFF
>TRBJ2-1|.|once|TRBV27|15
TGTGCCAGCACCCCTCTCAGGAGTTCTAAGTTTGAGCAGTTCTTC
CASTPLRSSKFEQFF
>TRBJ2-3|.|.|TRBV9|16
TGTGCCAGCAGCGTAGACGGCGGGCCTAGCACAGATACGCAGTATTTT
CASSVDGGPSTDTQYF
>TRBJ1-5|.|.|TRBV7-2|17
TGTGCCAGCAGCTTAGGGTATCGCGGGGGCAGAGGACAGCCCCAGCATTTT
CASSLGYRGGRGQPQHF
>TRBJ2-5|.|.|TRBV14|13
TGTGCCAGCAGCCTTTTGGGGGGAGAGACCCAGTACTTC
CASSLLGGETQYF
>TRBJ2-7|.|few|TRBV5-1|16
TGCGCCAGCAGCCTAGGGCCTACGAGATGGGGCTACGAGCAGTACTTC
CASSLGPTRWGYEQYF
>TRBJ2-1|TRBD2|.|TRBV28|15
TGTGCCAGCAGTGGACGACTAGCTTACTACAATGAGCAGTTCTTC
CASSGRLAYYNEQFF
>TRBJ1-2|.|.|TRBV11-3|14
TGTGCCAGCAGCCCCGGGGGGCCCAGCTATGGCTACACCTTC
CASSPGGPSYGYTF
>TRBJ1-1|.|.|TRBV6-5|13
TGTGCCAGCAGTTACTCGGGAGGCAAAGAAGCTTTCTTT
CASSYSGGKEAFF
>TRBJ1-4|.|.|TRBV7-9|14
TGTGCCAGCAGCTTTCCGGGACTTAATGAAAAACTGTTTTTT
CASSFPGLNEKLFF
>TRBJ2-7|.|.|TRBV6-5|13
TGTGCCAGCAGCCCCAAGGTGGGAAGGTTAGAGTACTTC
CASSPKVGRLEYF
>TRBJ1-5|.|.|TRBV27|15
TGTGCCAGCAGTTTATGGGGTATGGGCAATCAGCCCCAGCATTTT
CASSLWGMGNQPQHF
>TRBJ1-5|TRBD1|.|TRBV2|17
TGTGCCAGCAGCCTGGGACAGGGATTTAAAAGCAATCAGCCCCAGCATTTT
CASSLGQGFKSNQPQHF
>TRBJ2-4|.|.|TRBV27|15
TGTGCCAGCAGTTTTTCCGGGTTCACCAAAAACATTCAGTACTTC
CASSFSGFTKNIQYF
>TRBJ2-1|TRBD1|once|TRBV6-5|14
TGTGCCAGCAGTCCTCTGACAGGGGCGGATGAGCAGTTCTTC
CASSPLTGADEQFF
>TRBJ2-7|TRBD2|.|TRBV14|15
TGTGCCAGCAGCCTCCCGGGACTAGCGGGTGGTGAGCAGTACTTC
CASSLPGLAGGEQYF
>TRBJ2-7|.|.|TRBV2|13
TGTGCCAGCAGTGATGGGGGTCCCTACGAGCAGTACTTC
CASSDGGPYEQYF
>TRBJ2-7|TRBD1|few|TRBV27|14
TGTGCCAGCAGTCCCGACAGGGTCCCCTACGAGCAGTACTTC
CASSPDRVPYEQYF
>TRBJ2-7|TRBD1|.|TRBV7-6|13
TGTGCCAGCAGCTTAGGGGGGGACAGGGTTCCGTACTTC
CASSLGGDRVPYF
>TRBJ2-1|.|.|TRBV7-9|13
TGTGCCAGCAGCTTAGCGATTGACGATGAGCAGTTCTTC
CASSLAIDDEQFF
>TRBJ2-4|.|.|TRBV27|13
TGTGCCAGCGGGGAGGAGGCCAAAAACATTCAGTACTTC
CASGEEAKNIQYF
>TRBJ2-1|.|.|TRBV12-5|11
TGTGCTAGTGGTCTAGGACCCGAACAGTTCTTC
CASGLGPEQFF
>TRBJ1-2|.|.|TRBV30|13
TGTGCCTGGAGTGTAGATGAGAACTATGGCTACACCTTC
CAWSVDENYGYTF
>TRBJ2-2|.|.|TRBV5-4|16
TGTGCCAGCAGCTTTAGAACCAGGGGGGCGAGCGGGGAGCTGTTTTTT
CASSFRTRGASGELFF
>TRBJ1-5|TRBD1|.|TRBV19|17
TGTGCCAGTAGTACTTTTACAGGGGGCGAAAGCAATCAGCCCCAGCATTTT
CASSTFTGGESNQPQHF
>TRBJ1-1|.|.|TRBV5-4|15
TGTGCCAGCAGCGCCTCGGGACGGATGAACACTGAAGCTTTCTTT
CASSASGRMNTEAFF
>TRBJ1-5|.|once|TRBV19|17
TGTGCCAGTAGATCTACAGGAAGAGGGTCGGGCAATCAGCCCCAGCATTTT
CASRSTGRGSGNQPQHF